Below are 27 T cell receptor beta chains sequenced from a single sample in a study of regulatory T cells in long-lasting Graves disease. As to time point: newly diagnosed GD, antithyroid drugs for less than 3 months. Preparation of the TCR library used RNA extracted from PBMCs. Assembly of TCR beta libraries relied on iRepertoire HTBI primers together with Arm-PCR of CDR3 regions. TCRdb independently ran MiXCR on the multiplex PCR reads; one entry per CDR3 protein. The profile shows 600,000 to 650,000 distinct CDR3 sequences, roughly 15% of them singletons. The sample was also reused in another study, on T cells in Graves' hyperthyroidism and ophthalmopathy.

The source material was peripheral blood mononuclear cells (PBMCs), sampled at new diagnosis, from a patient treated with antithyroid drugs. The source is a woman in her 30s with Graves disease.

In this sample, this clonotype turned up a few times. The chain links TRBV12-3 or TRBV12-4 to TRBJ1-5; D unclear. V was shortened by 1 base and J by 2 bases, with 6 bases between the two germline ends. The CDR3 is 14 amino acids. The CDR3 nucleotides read TGTGCCAGCAGTTTAGACTACCGCAATCAGCCCCAGCATTTT. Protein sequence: CASSLDYRNQPQHF.

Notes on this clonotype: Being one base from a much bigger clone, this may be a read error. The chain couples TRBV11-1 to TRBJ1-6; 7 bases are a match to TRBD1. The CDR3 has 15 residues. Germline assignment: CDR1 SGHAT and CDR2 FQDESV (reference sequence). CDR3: CASSAPGQQNSLLHF. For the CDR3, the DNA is TGTGCCAGCAGCGCACCGGGACAGCAGAATTCACTCCTCCACTTT.

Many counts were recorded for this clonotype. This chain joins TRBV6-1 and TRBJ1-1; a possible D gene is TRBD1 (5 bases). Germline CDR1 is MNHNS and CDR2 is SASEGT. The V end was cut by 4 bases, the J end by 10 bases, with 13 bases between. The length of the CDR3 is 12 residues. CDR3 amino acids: CASSVKGRRAFF. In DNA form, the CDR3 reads TGTGCCAGCAGTGTTAAGGGGAGGCGAGCTTTCTTT.

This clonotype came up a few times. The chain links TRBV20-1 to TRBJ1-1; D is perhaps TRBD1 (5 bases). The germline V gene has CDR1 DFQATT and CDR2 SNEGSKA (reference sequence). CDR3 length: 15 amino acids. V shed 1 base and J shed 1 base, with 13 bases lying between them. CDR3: CSARGTGRTNTEAFF. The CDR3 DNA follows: TGCAGTGCTAGAGGGACGGGACGGACGAACACTGAAGCTTTCTTT.

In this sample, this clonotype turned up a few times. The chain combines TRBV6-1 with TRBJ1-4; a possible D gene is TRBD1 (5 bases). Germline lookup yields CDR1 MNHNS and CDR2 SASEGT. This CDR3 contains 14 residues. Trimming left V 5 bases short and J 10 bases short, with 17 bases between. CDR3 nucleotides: TGTGCCAGCAGTCGAGAGAGGGGCGTGGGAAAACTGTTTTTT. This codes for CASSRERGVGKLFF.

CDR3 protein: CASSLRTPPTQYF. The CDR3 DNA sequence: TGTGCCAGCAGCCTTAGGACGCCGCCGACCCAGTACTTC. The rearrangement joins TRBV11-2 to TRBJ2-5; D is undetermined. The germline V gene encodes CDR1 SGHAT and CDR2 FQNNGV. This CDR3 has 13 amino acids. The V gene lost 5 bases and the J gene lost 7 bases, with 14 bases spanning the gap.

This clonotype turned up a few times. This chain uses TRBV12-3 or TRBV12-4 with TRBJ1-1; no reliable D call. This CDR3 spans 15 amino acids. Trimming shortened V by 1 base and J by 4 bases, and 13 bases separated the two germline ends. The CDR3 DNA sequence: TGTGCCAGCAGTTTAGACTCTATAACTTCCACTGAAGCTTTCTTT. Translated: CASSLDSITSTEAFF.

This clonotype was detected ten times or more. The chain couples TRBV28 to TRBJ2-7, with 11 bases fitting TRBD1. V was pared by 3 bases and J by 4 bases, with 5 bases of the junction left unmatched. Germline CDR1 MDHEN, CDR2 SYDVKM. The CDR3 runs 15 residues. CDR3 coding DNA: TGTGCCAGCAGTTTGACCGGGACAGGGGGGTACGAGCAGTACTTC. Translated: CASSLTGTGGYEQYF.

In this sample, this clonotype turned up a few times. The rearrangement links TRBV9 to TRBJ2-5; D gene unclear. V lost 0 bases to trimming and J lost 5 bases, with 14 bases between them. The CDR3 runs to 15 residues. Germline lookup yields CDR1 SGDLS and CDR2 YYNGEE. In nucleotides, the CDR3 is TGTGCCAGCAGCGTAGGGCGGCTGGCCGGGGAGACCCAGTACTTC. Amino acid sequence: CASSVGRLAGETQYF.

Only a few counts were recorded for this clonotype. This CDR3 is CASSYRARETQYF. CDR3 coding DNA: TGTGCCAGCAGTTACAGGGCGAGGGAGACCCAGTACTTC. This chain uses TRBV6-5 with TRBJ2-5, with unresolved D. CDR3 size: 13 residues. CDR1 and CDR2 from the germline V gene are MNHEY and SVGAGI. Deletions cut 2 bases from V and 5 bases from J, with 9 bases between.

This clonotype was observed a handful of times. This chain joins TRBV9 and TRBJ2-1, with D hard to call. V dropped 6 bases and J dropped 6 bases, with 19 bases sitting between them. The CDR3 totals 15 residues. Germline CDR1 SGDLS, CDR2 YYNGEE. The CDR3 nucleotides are TGTGCCAGCACCCACGGCGGTGCCATGGGCAATGAGCAGTTCTTC. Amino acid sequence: CASTHGGAMGNEQFF.

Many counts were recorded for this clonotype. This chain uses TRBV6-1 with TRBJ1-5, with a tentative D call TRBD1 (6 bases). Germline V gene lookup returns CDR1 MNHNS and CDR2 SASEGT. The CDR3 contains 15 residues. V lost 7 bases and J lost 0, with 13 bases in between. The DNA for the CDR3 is TGTGCCAGCAATCAAGGACAGTATAGCAATCAGCCCCAGCATTTT. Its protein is CASNQGQYSNQPQHF.

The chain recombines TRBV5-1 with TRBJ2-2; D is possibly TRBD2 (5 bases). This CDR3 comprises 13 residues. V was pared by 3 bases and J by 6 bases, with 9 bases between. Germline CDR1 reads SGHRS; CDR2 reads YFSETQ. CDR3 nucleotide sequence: TGCGCCAGCAGCTGGTACGGGGCCGGGGAGCTGTTTTTT. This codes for CASSWYGAGELFF. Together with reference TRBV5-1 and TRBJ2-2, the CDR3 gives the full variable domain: KAGVTQTPRYLIKTRGQQVTLSCSPISGHRSVSWYQQTPGQGLQFLFEYFSETQRNKGNFPGRFSGRQFSNSRSEMNVSTLELGDSALYLCASSWYGAGELFFGEGSRLTVL.

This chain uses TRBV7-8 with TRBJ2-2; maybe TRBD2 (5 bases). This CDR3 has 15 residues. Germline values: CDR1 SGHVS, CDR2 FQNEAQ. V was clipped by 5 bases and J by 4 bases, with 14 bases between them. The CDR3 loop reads CASSPLAGPTGELFF. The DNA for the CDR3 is TGTGCCAGCAGCCCCCTGGCGGGTCCCACCGGGGAGCTGTTTTTT.

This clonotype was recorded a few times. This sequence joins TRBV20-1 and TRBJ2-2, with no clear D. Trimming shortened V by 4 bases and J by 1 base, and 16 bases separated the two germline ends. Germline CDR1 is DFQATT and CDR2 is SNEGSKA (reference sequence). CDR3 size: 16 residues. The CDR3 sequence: CSATLPPPRNTGELFF. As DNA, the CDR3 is TGCAGTGCTACCCTTCCCCCTCCTCGGAACACCGGGGAGCTGTTTTTT.

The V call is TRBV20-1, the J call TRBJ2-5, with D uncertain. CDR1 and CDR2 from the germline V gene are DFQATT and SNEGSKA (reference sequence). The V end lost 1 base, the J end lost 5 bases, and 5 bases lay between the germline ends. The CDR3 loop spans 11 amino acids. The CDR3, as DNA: TGCAGTGCTAGAGTTCCCGAGACCCAGTACTTC. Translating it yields CSARVPETQYF.

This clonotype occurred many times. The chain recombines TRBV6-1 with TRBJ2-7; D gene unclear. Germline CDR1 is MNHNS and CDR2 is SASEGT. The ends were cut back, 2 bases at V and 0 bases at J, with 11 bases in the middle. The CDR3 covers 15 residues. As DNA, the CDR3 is TGTGCCAGCAGTGAAACCCCTAACCCCTCCTACGAGCAGTACTTC. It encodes CASSETPNPSYEQYF.

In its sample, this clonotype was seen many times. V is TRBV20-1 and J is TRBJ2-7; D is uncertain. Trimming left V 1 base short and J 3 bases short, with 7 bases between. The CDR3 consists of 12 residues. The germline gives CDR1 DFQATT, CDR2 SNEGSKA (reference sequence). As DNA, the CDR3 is TGCAGTGCTAGAGGGTCGAGCTACGAGCAGTACTTC. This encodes CSARGSSYEQYF.

The CDR3 nucleotides read TGTGCCAGCAGCCAAGTAAGATGGGGCAATGAGCAGTTCTTC. Amino acids: CASSQVRWGNEQFF. The genes are TRBV14 and TRBJ2-1; D is unclear. CDR1 SGHDN and CDR2 FVKESK come from the germline V gene. This CDR3 has 14 residues. V was trimmed by 1 base and J by 6 bases, leaving 10 bases between them.

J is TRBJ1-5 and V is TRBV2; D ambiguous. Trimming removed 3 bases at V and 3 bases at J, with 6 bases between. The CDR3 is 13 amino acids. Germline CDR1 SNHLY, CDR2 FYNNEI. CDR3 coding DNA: TGTGCCAGCAGTGATGAGGTCAATCAGCCCCAGCATTTT. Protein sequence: CASSDEVNQPQHF.

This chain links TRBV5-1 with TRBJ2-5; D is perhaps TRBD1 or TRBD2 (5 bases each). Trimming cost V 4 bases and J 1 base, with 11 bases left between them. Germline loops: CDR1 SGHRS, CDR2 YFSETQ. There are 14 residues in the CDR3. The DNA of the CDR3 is TGCGCCAGCAGCGAGGGGACCTTCCAAGAGACCCAGTACTTC. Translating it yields CASSEGTFQETQYF.

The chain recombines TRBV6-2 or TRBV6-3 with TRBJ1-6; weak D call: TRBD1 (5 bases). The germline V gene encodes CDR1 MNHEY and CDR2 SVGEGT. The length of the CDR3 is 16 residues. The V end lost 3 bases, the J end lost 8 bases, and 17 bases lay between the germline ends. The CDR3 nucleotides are TGTGCCAGCAGTTATGTCCACGGGGCGAGGGATTCACCCCTCCACTTT. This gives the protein CASSYVHGARDSPLHF.

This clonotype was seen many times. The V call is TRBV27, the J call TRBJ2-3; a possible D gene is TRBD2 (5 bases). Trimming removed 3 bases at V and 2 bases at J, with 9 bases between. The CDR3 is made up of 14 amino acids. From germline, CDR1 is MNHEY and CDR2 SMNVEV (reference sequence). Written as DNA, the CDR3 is TGTGCCAGCAGTTTGTTAGCGAACACAGATACGCAGTATTTT. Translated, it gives CASSLLANTDTQYF.

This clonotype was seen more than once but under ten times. In DNA, the CDR3 is TGCAGTGCTAGAGAGTATGGTAGGGAAGCGGGAGGCGGTGAGCAGTTCTTC. Its protein product is CSAREYGREAGGGEQFF. The chain couples TRBV20-1 to TRBJ2-1; 9 bases line up with TRBD2. This CDR3 spans 17 amino acids. Germline assignment: CDR1 DFQATT and CDR2 SNEGSKA (reference sequence). V shed 0 bases and J 9 bases; nucleotides not matched to a gene: 15.

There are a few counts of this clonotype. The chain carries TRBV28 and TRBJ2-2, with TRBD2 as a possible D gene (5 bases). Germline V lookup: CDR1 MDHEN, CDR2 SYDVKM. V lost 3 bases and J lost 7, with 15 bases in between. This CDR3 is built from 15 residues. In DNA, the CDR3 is TGTGCCAGCAGTTTTCTACGGGATTCGGGCGGGGAGCTGTTTTTT. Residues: CASSFLRDSGGELFF.

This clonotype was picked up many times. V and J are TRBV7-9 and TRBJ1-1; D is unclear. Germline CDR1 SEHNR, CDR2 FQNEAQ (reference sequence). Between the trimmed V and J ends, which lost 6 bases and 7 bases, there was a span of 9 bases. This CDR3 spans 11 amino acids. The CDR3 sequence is CASRVSVEAFF. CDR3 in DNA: TGTGCCAGCAGAGTGTCCGTTGAAGCTTTCTTT.

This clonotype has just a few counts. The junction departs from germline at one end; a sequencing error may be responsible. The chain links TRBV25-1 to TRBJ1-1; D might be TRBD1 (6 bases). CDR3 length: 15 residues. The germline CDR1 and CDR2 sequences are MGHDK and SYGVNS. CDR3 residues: CASSLRGVVNTEAFF. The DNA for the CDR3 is TGTGCCAGCAGCTTGAGGGGGGTGGTGAATACTGAAGCTTTCTTT.